The 20 T cell receptor beta chains listed next were all sequenced from one sample in a study. Via MiXCR, TCRdb re-called the 5' RACE reads, giving one row per CDR3 protein. The sample shows tens of thousands of distinct CDR3 sequences, about 26% of them seen only once. Sequences were obtained from naive CD4+ T cells sorted from a lymph node. Subset reported: naive CD4+ T cells, CD4+CD45RA+CD25-. All receptors come from a female donor with breast cancer.

The chain has TRBV18 and TRBJ2-4; TRBD2 agrees at 11 bases. The ends lost 3 bases at V and 6 bases at J; junction bases unmatched: 4. Germline V gives CDR1 KGHSH, CDR2 LQKENI. The CDR3 consists of 15 residues. Here the CDR3 reads CASSPYGTSGNIQYF. The DNA for the CDR3 is TGTGCCAGCTCACCTTACGGGACTAGCGGAAACATTCAGTACTTC. Full variable domain (rest looked up from reference TRBV18 and TRBJ2-4): NAGVMQNPRHLVRRRGQEARLRCSPMKGHSHVYWYRQLPEEGLKFMVYLQKENIIDESGMPKERFSAEFPKEGPSILRIQQVVRGDSAAYFCASSPYGTSGNIQYFGAGTRLSVL.

This clonotype has ten or more counts. V is TRBV10-3 and J is TRBJ2-7; TRBD2 is a possible D gene (5 bases). Germline V gives CDR1 ENHRY, CDR2 SYGVKD. The length of the CDR3 is 14 residues. V lost 3 bases to trimming and J lost 3 bases, with 12 bases between them. CDR3: CAISDGGVVYEQYF. The CDR3 DNA is TGTGCCATCAGTGATGGAGGAGTGGTCTACGAGCAGTACTTC.

The chain couples TRBV11-1 to TRBJ2-7; the D gene is possibly TRBD2 (5 bases). The V gene lost 4 bases and the J gene lost 4 bases, with 11 bases spanning the gap. This CDR3 region has 13 residues. From germline, CDR1 is SGHAT and CDR2 FQDESV (reference sequence). The CDR3 here is CASSSAPGYEQYF. Here the CDR3 DNA reads TGTGCCAGCAGCTCAGCCCCGGGGTACGAGCAGTACTTC.

The table lists this clonotype with many counts. The V call is TRBV5-1, the J call TRBJ2-2, with D tentatively TRBD2 (6 bases). Per germline, CDR1 SGHRS and CDR2 YFSETQ. V lost 1 base to trimming and J lost 3 bases, with 10 bases between them. The CDR3 loop spans 15 amino acids. CDR3 nucleotide sequence: TGCGCCAGCAGCTTGACCGGGACTTACACCGGGGAGCTGTTTTTT. It codes for CASSLTGTYTGELFF.

In the case of this clonotype: This may be a read error, as it is one base from a much larger clone. This chain connects TRBV27 to TRBJ2-7, with 7 bases matching TRBD1. J lost 2 bases, V lost 6 bases, and 7 bases had no gene match. Germline-derived CDR1 and CDR2 are MNHEY and SMNVEV (reference sequence). The CDR3 consists of 14 residues. The CDR3 DNA reads TGTGCCAGCAGACCCTCGGGACAGCCCTACGAGCAGTACTTC. This translates into CASRPSGQPYEQYF.

As concerns this clonotype: A junction end diverges from the germline sequence, so it may reflect a read error. The chain recombines TRBV4-1 with TRBJ2-4; 16 nucleotides line up with TRBD2. CDR1 and CDR2 (germline): MGHRA, YSYEKL. The CDR3 runs 16 residues. The CDR3 DNA follows: TGCACCAGCGGCCAAGCCGGGACTAGCGGGAGGGAAATTCAGTACTTC. Encoded protein: CTSGQAGTSGREIQYF.

The V gene is TRBV20-1, the J gene TRBJ2-3; the D gene is possibly TRBD2 (5 bases). The CDR3 has 14 residues. The V gene's germline CDR1 is DFQATT and CDR2 SNEGSKA (reference sequence). V was cut by 5 bases and J by 8 bases, with 20 bases left in between. The CDR3 reads CSAPRLEEDGTQYF. DNA for the CDR3: TGCAGTGCTCCCCGCCTAGAGGAGGATGGTACGCAGTATTTT.

Written as DNA, the CDR3 is TGTGCCAGCAGCTTGACCCGCGGGTCCGAGCAGTACTTC. Its translation is CASSLTRGSEQYF. J is TRBJ2-7 and V is TRBV7-3, with D possibly being TRBD2 (5 bases). Trimming removed 3 bases from V and 6 bases from J, with 12 bases in between. This CDR3 is 13 amino acids long. Germline V lookup: CDR1 SGHTA, CDR2 FQGTGA. The full variable domain, rest sourced from reference TRBV7-3 and TRBJ2-7, is GAGVSQTPSNKVTEKGKYVELRCDPISGHTALYWYRQSLGQGPEFLIYFQGTGAADDSGLPNDRFFAVRPEGSVSTLKIQRTERGDSAVYLCASSLTRGSEQYFGPGTRLTVT.

A few counts support this clonotype. The rearrangement uses TRBV6-6 and TRBJ1-5, with TRBD1 matching over 9 bases. The CDR3 contains 15 residues. Trimming cost V 6 bases and J 3 bases; bases outside gene matches: 6. CDR1 and CDR2 (germline): MNHNY, SVGAGI (reference sequence). As DNA, the CDR3 is TGTGCCAGCAGAGGCCGGGACAGGGACAATCAGCCCCAGCATTTT. This sequence encodes CASRGRDRDNQPQHF.

This clonotype occurred many times. The J gene is TRBJ2-1, the V gene TRBV20-1; possibly TRBD2 for D (6 bases). V shed 8 bases and J shed 4 bases, with 21 bases lying between them. The CDR3 length is 15 residues. CDR1 is DFQATT, CDR2 SNEGSKA, per germline (reference sequence). In DNA form, the CDR3 reads TGCAGTCCTCCTACCGCCGGGGGTATTTACAATGAGCAGTTCTTC. Translated: CSPPTAGGIYNEQFF.

This clonotype was counted only a few times. Since the CDR3 does not end with the conserved phenylalanine or tryptophan, this likely comes from a read error. This chain connects TRBV12-3 or TRBV12-4 to TRBJ2-7, with no clear D. The CDR3 has 14 residues. V shed 6 bases and J shed 6 bases, with 18 bases lying between them. The CDR3, as DNA: TGTGCCAGCAGCCCCTTTTCGGGTCCGAGCGAGCAGTACTAC. It specifies CASSPFSGPSEQYY.

A few counts support this clonotype. V usage is TRBV6-1 and J usage is TRBJ1-1, with 10 positions matching TRBD1. CDR1 and CDR2 from the germline V gene are MNHNS and SASEGT. The CDR3 consists of 14 residues. V was pared by 6 bases and J by 5 bases, with 6 bases of the junction left unmatched. Here the CDR3 DNA reads TGTGCCAGCAGCTACGGGACAGGGGAAACTGAAGCTTTCTTT. It specifies CASSYGTGETEAFF.

This clonotype was picked up a small number of times. This CDR3 is CASSGPRDMDEKLFF. In nucleotides, the CDR3 is TGTGCCAGCAGTGGGCCCCGGGACATGGATGAAAAACTGTTTTTT. This sequence joins TRBV25-1 and TRBJ1-4; D may be TRBD1 (6 bases). The germline V gene encodes CDR1 MGHDK and CDR2 SYGVNS. CDR3 length: 15 residues. Trimming removed 4 bases at V and 6 bases at J, with 15 bases between.

The chain couples TRBV20-1 to TRBJ2-7, with 10 positions matching TRBD1. After removal of 6 bases from V and 3 bases from J, the junction contained 8 bases not matched to a gene. The CDR3 contains 14 residues. Germline CDR1 and CDR2: DFQATT and SNEGSKA (reference sequence). The CDR3 nucleotides are TGCAGTGCGACCTCCCGGGACAGGGGCTACGAGCAGTACTTC. Its translation is CSATSRDRGYEQYF.

This clonotype came up a few times. DNA for the CDR3: TGTGCCAGCAGCTTAATGAGCGCGGAGACCCAGTACTTC. Translated, it gives CASSLMSAETQYF. The chain is built from TRBV7-3 and TRBJ2-5; D remains unclear. There are 13 residues in the CDR3. V lost 1 base, J lost 5 bases, and 8 bases lay in between. Germline V gives CDR1 SGHTA, CDR2 FQGTGA.

The chain recombines TRBV12-3 or TRBV12-4 with TRBJ2-4, with 9 nucleotides matching TRBD1. Trimming removed 6 bases from V and 11 bases from J; junction bases left unmatched: 11. This CDR3 region has 14 residues. The CDR3 nucleotides read TGTGCCAGCAGGGACGCCGGGACAGGGTCCGTTCAGTACTTC. Its protein product is CASRDAGTGSVQYF.

The chain is built from TRBV3-1 and TRBJ2-1, with D hard to call. The germline V gene encodes CDR1 LGHDT and CDR2 YNNKEL (reference sequence). The V and J ends lost 3 bases and 4 bases respectively, with 1 base between them. This CDR3 is 11 amino acids long. CDR3 in DNA: TGTGCCAGCAGCCATTACAATGAGCAGTTCTTC. Translation: CASSHYNEQFF.

This clonotype turned up a few times. The chain couples TRBV20-1 to TRBJ2-1; TRBD2 matches 10 bases. Germline loops: CDR1 DFQATT, CDR2 SNEGSKA (reference sequence). CDR3 length: 15 residues. After removal of 1 base from V and 5 bases from J, the junction contained 5 bases not matched to a gene. Here the CDR3 reads CSARVPGLAHNEQFF. In nucleotides, the CDR3 is TGCAGTGCTAGAGTTCCGGGACTAGCGCACAATGAGCAGTTCTTC.

The sample holds a few counts of this clonotype. The CDR3 DNA reads as TGCGCCAGCAGGATCTCTGACAGGTTGAACACTGAAGCTTTCTTT. It translates to CASRISDRLNTEAFF. The chain carries TRBV4-1 and TRBJ1-1, with D tentatively TRBD1 (6 bases). Between the trimmed V and J ends, which lost 6 bases and 0 bases, there was a span of 14 bases. CDR1 is MGHRA and CDR2 is YSYEKL in the germline V gene. The CDR3 is made up of 15 amino acids.

This clonotype appeared many times. This chain connects TRBV29-1 to TRBJ2-3; TRBD2 aligns across 9 bases. Per the germline V gene, CDR1 is SQVTM and CDR2 is ANQGSEA. V was clipped by 6 bases and J by 0 bases; unmatched bases: 4. CDR3 length: 14 amino acids. CDR3 DNA: TGCAGCGTCCCGACTAGCGGCAGCACAGATACGCAGTATTTT. This sequence encodes CSVPTSGSTDTQYF.